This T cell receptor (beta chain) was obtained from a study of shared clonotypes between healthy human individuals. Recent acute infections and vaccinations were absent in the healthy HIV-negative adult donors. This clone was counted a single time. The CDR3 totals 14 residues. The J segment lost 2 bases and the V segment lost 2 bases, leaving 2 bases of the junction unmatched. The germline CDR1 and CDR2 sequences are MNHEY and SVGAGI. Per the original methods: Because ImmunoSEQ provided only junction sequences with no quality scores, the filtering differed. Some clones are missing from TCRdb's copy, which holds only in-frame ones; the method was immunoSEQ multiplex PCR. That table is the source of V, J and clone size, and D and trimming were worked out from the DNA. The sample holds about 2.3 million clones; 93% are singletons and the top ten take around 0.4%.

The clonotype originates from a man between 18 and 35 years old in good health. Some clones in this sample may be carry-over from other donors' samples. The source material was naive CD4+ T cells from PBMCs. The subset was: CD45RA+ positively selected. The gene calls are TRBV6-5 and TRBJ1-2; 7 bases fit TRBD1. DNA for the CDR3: TGTGCCAGCAGTTACGACAGGGAGAACTATGGCTACACCTTC. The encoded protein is CASSYDRENYGYTF.